One and the same sample provided the 8 T cell receptor beta chains below, sequenced in a study of Ad26.COV2.S vaccination and SARS-CoV-2 variants. Data came from immunoSEQ multiplex PCR; TCRdb stores just in-frame clones and leaves some out. The data show 300,000 to 400,000 clones, 80% to 90% seen once. Treatment defined: approximately 18 received Ad26.COV2.S at low or high dose, single or two shots; several received placebo; per-sample allocation not given. The samples date from day 63 after the first vaccine or placebo injection. This specimen was peripheral blood, taken in a trial of Ad26.COV2.S vaccine versus placebo. These receptors came from a person between 18 and 65 years old who received the Ad26.COV2.S COVID-19 vaccine or a placebo.

Here the CDR3 reads CASSVSWTGEYEQYF. The CDR3 DNA sequence: TGTGCCAGCAGCGTATCGTGGACAGGGGAGTACGAGCAGTACTTC. This chain connects TRBV9 to TRBJ2-7; 9 bases fit TRBD1. The CDR3 loop spans 15 amino acids. Looked up from germline, CDR1 is SGDLS and CDR2 is YYNGEE. The J segment lost 4 bases and the V segment lost 1 base, leaving 6 bases of the junction unmatched.

The chain couples TRBV9 to TRBJ2-2; D unresolved. In germline, CDR1 is SGDLS, CDR2 YYNGEE. The CDR3 covers 12 residues. Trimming removed 2 bases at V and 4 bases at J, with 3 bases between. The CDR3 DNA reads as TGTGCCAGCAGCGTTGGCACCGGGGAGCTGTTTTTT. Its protein product is CASSVGTGELFF.

The V gene is TRBV15, the J gene TRBJ2-3; 9 positions agree with TRBD2. This CDR3 is 21 amino acids long. Germline CDR1 and CDR2: LNHNV and YYDKDF (reference sequence). Trimming at V came to 0 bases and at J to 1 base, leaving 17 bases not matched to a gene. The CDR3 DNA reads TGTGCCACCAGCAGAGATGGGTTAGCTTCCGGGACTAGCAGGGGCACAGATACGCAGTATTTT. Its protein is CATSRDGLASGTSRGTDTQYF.

J is TRBJ1-6 and V is TRBV29-1, with 9 positions matching TRBD1. Germline V CDR1 and CDR2: SQVTM, ANQGSEA. The ends lost 6 bases at V and 10 bases at J; junction bases unmatched: 7. CDR3 length: 13 residues. CDR3 nucleotide sequence: TGCAGCGTGGGGACAGGGTATGGATCACCCCTCCACTTT. Translated: CSVGTGYGSPLHF.

V usage is TRBV14 and J usage is TRBJ2-1; TRBD2 aligns across 7 bases. V trimming: 0 bases; J trimming: 4 bases; junction bases outside the gene matches: 9. Germline loops: CDR1 SGHDN, CDR2 FVKESK. CDR3 length: 17 amino acids. The CDR3 here is CASSQDGAGALYNEQFF. The CDR3 DNA follows: TGTGCCAGCAGCCAAGATGGGGCGGGAGCCCTTTACAATGAGCAGTTCTTC. Combining the CDR3 with reference TRBV14 and TRBJ2-1 gives the whole variable domain EAGVTQFPSHSVIEKGQTVTLRCDPISGHDNLYWYRRVMGKEIKFLLHFVKESKQDESGMPNNRFLAERTGGTYSTLKVQPAELEDSGVYFCASSQDGAGALYNEQFFGPGTRLTVL.

The CDR3 loop reads CASNRRPGTAWGELFF. Written as DNA, the CDR3 is TGTGCCAGCAACCGACGGCCCGGGACAGCCTGGGGGGAGCTGTTTTTT. The chain uses TRBV11-2 and TRBJ2-2; 7 bases are a match to TRBD1. The CDR3 loop spans 16 amino acids. The germline V gene encodes CDR1 SGHAT and CDR2 FQNNGV. The J segment lost 8 bases and the V segment lost 7 bases, leaving 16 bases of the junction unmatched.

This clone was counted a single time. The chain has TRBV4-3 and TRBJ1-4; possible D gene TRBD1, 5 bases. Between the trimmed V and J ends, which lost 0 bases and 4 bases, there was a span of 12 bases. CDR3 length: 16 amino acids. Per the germline V gene, CDR1 is LGHNA and CDR2 is YSLEER. In DNA, the CDR3 is TGCGCCAGCAGCCAAGATCGGGGCGGAAATAATGAAAAACTGTTTTTT. This encodes CASSQDRGGNNEKLFF.

The chain uses TRBV2 and TRBJ2-1; D call uncertain. The germline V and J ends were trimmed by 1 base and 0 bases, with 4 bases remaining between them. Germline CDR1 and CDR2: SNHLY and FYNNEI. This CDR3 has 14 residues. CDR3: CASSEENSYNEQFF. CDR3 DNA sequence: TGTGCCAGCAGTGAAGAAAACTCCTACAATGAGCAGTTCTTC.